Shown below are 7 T cell receptor beta chains from a single sample sequenced in a study of OX40 agonist ivuxolimab in advanced cancers. Produced via immunoSEQ multiplex PCR; TCRdb's table is partial and in-frame only. The data contain roughly 72,000 clones, roughly 80% of them singletons. The sample in question was CD4+ or CD8+ T cells sorted from blood, obtained in a trial of the OX40 agonist ivuxolimab. The origin of the receptors is an adult with an advanced solid tumor such as melanoma, head and neck, liver or kidney cancer.

This clone was found a few times. The rearrangement uses TRBV2 and TRBJ1-5; 7 bases fit TRBD1. V dropped 4 bases and J dropped 2; count of bases not matched to a gene: 2. In germline, CDR1 is SNHLY, CDR2 FYNNEI. This CDR3 contains 14 residues. The CDR3 DNA reads TGTGCCAGCAGTGCCACAGGGGGCAATCAGCCCCAGCATTTT. Amino acids: CASSATGGNQPQHF.

This clone was recorded once. The V and J genes are TRBV10-3 and TRBJ2-1; D is tentatively TRBD1 or TRBD2 (5 bases each). This CDR3 contains 16 residues. From germline, CDR1 is ENHRY and CDR2 SYGVKD. V was trimmed by 0 bases and J by 1 base, leaving 10 bases between them. CDR3 amino acids: CAISESGAGSYNEQFF. CDR3 DNA sequence: TGTGCCATCAGTGAGTCGGGAGCAGGGTCCTACAATGAGCAGTTCTTC.

This chain uses TRBV4-2 with TRBJ1-3; D is ambiguous. This CDR3 spans 15 amino acids. Germline CDR1 is LGHNA and CDR2 is YNFKEQ. The V end was cut by 0 bases, the J end by 0 bases, with 6 bases between. CDR3 sequence: CASSQDPGSGNTIYF. The CDR3 coding sequence is TGTGCCAGCAGCCAAGATCCCGGCTCTGGAAACACCATATATTTT.

The gene calls are TRBV5-1 and TRBJ1-4, with 8 bases fitting TRBD1. Per the germline V gene, CDR1 is SGHRS and CDR2 is YFSETQ. This CDR3 spans 16 amino acids. Trimming took 0 bases from V and 4 from J; bases not matched to a gene: 5. CDR3 nucleotide sequence: TGCGCCAGCAGCTTGGGGGGACAGGCTAATAATGAAAAACTGTTTTTT. Protein sequence: CASSLGGQANNEKLFF. Filled out from reference TRBV5-1 and TRBJ1-4, the complete variable domain reads KAGVTQTPRYLIKTRGQQVTLSCSPISGHRSVSWYQQTPGQGLQFLFEYFSETQRNKGNFPGRFSGRQFSNSRSEMNVSTLELGDSALYLCASSLGGQANNEKLFFGSGTQLSVL.

The chain has TRBV30 and TRBJ1-1; D is unresolved. CDR1 is GTSNPN, CDR2 SVGIG, per germline (reference sequence). The CDR3 has 12 amino acids. V lost 2 bases to trimming and J lost 1 base, with 5 bases between them. The CDR3 region is CAWSPQNTEAFF. The DNA of the CDR3 is TGTGCCTGGAGTCCCCAGAACACTGAAGCTTTCTTT.

The rearrangement links TRBV7-8 to TRBJ1-5, with D possibly being TRBD1 (6 bases). This CDR3 comprises 16 residues. In germline, CDR1 is SGHVS, CDR2 FQNEAQ. V lost 5 bases and J 7 bases, leaving 21 bases between the germline ends. The CDR3 sequence is CASSKRGWEKYQPQHF. CDR3 coding DNA: TGTGCCAGCAGCAAGAGGGGGTGGGAGAAGTACCAGCCCCAGCATTTT. Filled out from reference TRBV7-8 and TRBJ1-5, the complete variable domain reads GAGVSQSPRYKVAKRGQDVALRCDPISGHVSLFWYQQALGQGPEFLTYFQNEAQLDKSGLPSDRFFAERPEGSVSTLKIQRTQQEDSAVYLCASSKRGWEKYQPQHFGDGTRLSIL.

The rearrangement links TRBV5-1 to TRBJ2-5; 10 nucleotides align to TRBD2. The CDR3 is made up of 16 amino acids. From germline, CDR1 is SGHRS and CDR2 YFSETQ. J lost 1 base, V lost 1 base, and 4 bases had no gene match. CDR3 sequence (DNA): TGCGCCAGCAGCTTGTACAGCGGGGGGGCCCAAGAGACCCAGTACTTC. This gives the protein CASSLYSGGAQETQYF.